This is a list of T cell receptor beta chains from one sample in a study of T cell responses to AZD1222 COVID-19 vaccine. Measured with immunoSEQ multiplex PCR; TCRdb has only the in-frame clones, and not every one. The sample records approximately 180,000 clones, roughly nine tenths being singletons. The source material was peripheral blood, sampled on day 0 of AZD1222 vaccination. Receptor source: an adult in good health. Each CDR3 is given with its conserved first and last residue. The D gene is left open where the match is weak. Not all rows give a size; the values are once, few, many and, for expanded clones, a class.

J gene: TRBJ2-5
D gene: TRBD2
clone size: NA
V gene: TRBV9
CDR3 protein: CASSVGLAGRETQYF
CDR3 DNA: TGTGCCAGCAGCGTAGGACTAGCGGGGCGGGAGACCCAGTACTTC

J gene: TRBJ2-1
D gene: NA
clone size: NA
V gene: TRBV4-3
CDR3 protein: CASSQEEGTSEQFF
CDR3 DNA: TGCGCCAGCAGCCAAGAAGAGGGTACTAGCGAGCAGTTCTTC

J gene: TRBJ2-2
D gene: TRBD1
clone size: NA
V gene: TRBV19
CDR3 protein: CASSGTALNTGELFF
CDR3 DNA: TGTGCCAGTAGTGGGACAGCCTTGAACACCGGGGAGCTGTTTTTT

J gene: TRBJ2-1
D gene: TRBD2
clone size: NA
V gene: TRBV30
CDR3 protein: CAWSAGTSGPTEQFF
CDR3 DNA: TGTGCCTGGAGTGCCGGGACTAGCGGGCCAACTGAGCAGTTCTTC

J gene: TRBJ1-1
D gene: NA
clone size: NA
V gene: TRBV10-1
CDR3 protein: CATAAKGNTEAFF
CDR3 DNA: TGCGCCACCGCCGCTAAAGGGAACACTGAAGCTTTCTTT

J gene: TRBJ2-5
D gene: NA
clone size: NA
V gene: TRBV9
CDR3 protein: CASSVAYQPSNQETQYF
CDR3 DNA: TGTGCCAGCAGCGTAGCATATCAGCCTAGCAACCAAGAGACCCAGTACTTC

J gene: TRBJ2-1
D gene: NA
clone size: few
V gene: TRBV10-3
CDR3 protein: CAISESGGTGGEQFF
CDR3 DNA: TGTGCCATCAGTGAGTCGGGGGGAACCGGGGGTGAGCAGTTCTTC

J gene: TRBJ1-5
D gene: NA
clone size: NA
V gene: TRBV6-5
CDR3 protein: CASRLRNNQPQHF
CDR3 DNA: TGTGCCAGCAGACTCAGGAACAATCAGCCCCAGCATTTT

J gene: TRBJ2-1
D gene: TRBD1
clone size: NA
V gene: TRBV5-1
CDR3 protein: CASSPRGRGSYNEQFF
CDR3 DNA: TGCGCCAGCAGCCCCAGGGGGCGGGGCTCCTACAATGAGCAGTTCTTC

J gene: TRBJ1-1
D gene: TRBD1
clone size: NA
V gene: TRBV10-3
CDR3 protein: CAISDGTGGSDTEAFF
CDR3 DNA: TGTGCCATCAGTGACGGGACAGGGGGCTCGGACACTGAAGCTTTCTTT

J gene: TRBJ2-7
D gene: NA
clone size: NA
V gene: TRBV28
CDR3 protein: CASSSISGVQYF
CDR3 DNA: TGTGCCAGCAGTTCAATAAGCGGAGTCCAGTACTTC

J gene: TRBJ1-2
D gene: NA
clone size: NA
V gene: TRBV6-1
CDR3 protein: CASSEFRVDGYTF
CDR3 DNA: TGTGCCAGCAGTGAATTTAGGGTGGACGGCTACACCTTC

J gene: TRBJ2-3
D gene: TRBD2
clone size: NA
V gene: TRBV11-1
CDR3 protein: CASSGLAGNTQYF
CDR3 DNA: TGTGCCAGCAGTGGACTAGCGGGTAATACGCAGTATTTT